This passage covers 20 T cell receptor beta chains from one sample sequenced in a study of T cell repertoires in cytomegalovirus infection. Via MiXCR, TCRdb re-called the reads, giving one row per CDR3 protein. The repertoire holds hundreds of thousands of distinct CDR3 sequences, with approximately 33% as singletons. No antigen is known for these receptors. This specimen was cultured PBMCs, taken from culture after CMV antigen stimulation. The source is a human donor in good health (CMV status not recorded). Some clones in this sample may be carry-over from other donors' samples.

This clonotype was counted ten times or more. V usage is TRBV7-2 and J usage is TRBJ2-5; 7 nucleotides line up with TRBD1. The V and J ends lost 5 bases and 2 bases, in that order; junction bases with no gene match: 8. The CDR3 is 15 amino acids. The germline CDR1 and CDR2 sequences are SGHTA and FQGNSA. This chain's CDR3 is CASSPGQVGQETQYF. Written as DNA, the CDR3 is TGTGCCAGCAGCCCCGGACAGGTGGGTCAAGAGACCCAGTACTTC.

The chain is built from TRBV6-2 or TRBV6-3 and TRBJ2-1; 8 bases map to TRBD2. The V and J ends lost 2 bases and 3 bases, in that order; junction bases with no gene match: 6. Germline assignment: CDR1 MNHEY and CDR2 SVGEGT. The CDR3 length is 16 residues. CDR3 protein: CASSYGPRGGYNEQFF. In DNA, the CDR3 is TGTGCCAGCAGTTACGGTCCCCGGGGGGGCTACAATGAGCAGTTCTTC.

This clonotype was observed a few times. CDR3 coding DNA: TGCGCCAGCAGCACAGGACAAACAGGAGAGACCCAGTACTTC. It translates to CASSTGQTGETQYF. The genes are TRBV5-1 and TRBJ2-5; possible D gene TRBD1, 5 bases. The V gene lost 4 bases and the J gene lost 4 bases, with 14 bases spanning the gap. This CDR3 spans 14 amino acids. The germline V gene has CDR1 SGHRS and CDR2 YFSETQ.

In this sample, this clonotype turned up a few times. The rearrangement links TRBV10-3 to TRBJ2-7, with a weak D call TRBD1 (6 bases). The germline V and J ends were trimmed by 7 bases and 6 bases, with 19 bases remaining between them. Germline CDR1 ENHRY, CDR2 SYGVKD. The CDR3 length is 14 residues. In nucleotides, the CDR3 is TGTGCCATCACCCCGGGGCAGGGGAGAGGCGAGCAGTACTTC. This codes for CAITPGQGRGEQYF.

This clonotype has only a few counts. The rearrangement joins TRBV6-1 to TRBJ2-5, with 7 nucleotides matching TRBD1. The CDR3 runs 16 residues. Germline loops: CDR1 MNHNS, CDR2 SASEGT. The V segment lost 4 bases and the J segment 3 bases; nucleotides outside the gene matches: 11. The chain's CDR3 is CASSGETGSMKETQYF. In nucleotides, the CDR3 is TGTGCCAGCAGTGGAGAGACAGGGAGTATGAAAGAGACCCAGTACTTC.

This clonotype came up a few times. In nucleotides, the CDR3 is TGTGCCAGCAGTTACGAAGCCCAAGTGGCCCAGTACTTC. It translates to CASSYEAQVAQYF. This chain connects TRBV6-6 to TRBJ2-5, with unresolved D. Germline values: CDR1 MNHNY, CDR2 SVGAGI (reference sequence). This CDR3 spans 13 amino acids. Trimming took off 2 bases at V and 9 bases at J, with 13 bases between the two ends.

This clonotype occurred a few times. DNA for the CDR3: TGCAGTGCTAGAGGGGGGTGGGGCTACACCTTC. The encoded protein is CSARGGWGYTF. This chain connects TRBV20-1 to TRBJ1-2; a possible D gene is TRBD1 (5 bases). V was trimmed by 1 base and J by 8 bases, leaving 8 bases between them. The CDR3 is 11 residues long. From germline, CDR1 is DFQATT and CDR2 SNEGSKA (reference sequence).

J is TRBJ2-5 and V is TRBV6-5, with 11 bases aligning to TRBD2. The germline V gene has CDR1 MNHEY and CDR2 SVGAGI. V trimming: 0 bases; J trimming: 3 bases; junction bases outside the gene matches: 3. CDR3 length equals 16 residues. DNA for the CDR3: TGTGCCAGCAGTTACTCCCAGGGACTAGCGGAAGAGACCCAGTACTTC. Protein sequence: CASSYSQGLAEETQYF.

The CDR3 sequence: CASSFGGNTGELFF. The CDR3 coding sequence is TGTGCCAGCAGCTTCGGGGGAAACACCGGGGAGCTGTTTTTT. V is TRBV11-2 and J is TRBJ2-2; D possibly corresponds to TRBD2 (6 bases). V lost 3 bases to trimming and J lost 2 bases, with 7 bases between them. The germline gives CDR1 SGHAT, CDR2 FQNNGV. CDR3 length equals 14 residues.

In this sample, this clonotype turned up a few times. The chain uses TRBV5-6 and TRBJ1-4, with D tentatively TRBD1 (5 bases). This CDR3 has 15 amino acids. The V end lost 4 bases, the J end lost 8 bases, and 18 bases lay between the germline ends. Germline V gives CDR1 SGHDT, CDR2 YYEEEE. The CDR3 DNA follows: TGTGCCAGCAGCGCGATCCGGGACTTGGGGGAAAAACTGTTTTTT. Translated, it gives CASSAIRDLGEKLFF.

The J gene is TRBJ2-1, the V gene TRBV6-2 or TRBV6-3; possibly TRBD2 for D (7 bases). The V end was cut by 2 bases, the J end by 2 bases, with 13 bases between. Germline assignment: CDR1 MNHEY and CDR2 SVGEGT. CDR3 length: 16 residues. The CDR3, as DNA: TGTGCCAGCAGTTACGGGGGGGGGGCCGCCTACAATGAGCAGTTCTTC. It encodes CASSYGGGAAYNEQFF.

The rearrangement links TRBV19 to TRBJ2-1, with 12 nucleotides matching TRBD2. Germline CDR1 reads LNHDA; CDR2 reads SQIVND (reference sequence). The CDR3 contains 16 residues. The junction had 9 bases not matched to a gene; V was cut back by 8 bases and J by 4 bases. CDR3 residues: CASSLAGGPRYNEQFF. CDR3 nucleotides: TGTGCCAGTTCTCTAGCGGGAGGGCCGCGGTACAATGAGCAGTTCTTC. Supplemented by reference TRBV19 and TRBJ2-1, the full variable domain reads DGGITQSPKYLFRKEGQNVTLSCEQNLNHDAMYWYRQDPGQGLRLIYYSQIVNDFQKGDIAEGYSVSREKKESFPLTVTSAQKNPTAFYLCASSLAGGPRYNEQFFGPGTRLTVL.

The chain is built from TRBV29-1 and TRBJ2-1; 8 nucleotides match TRBD2. The V segment lost 1 base and the J segment 1 base; nucleotides outside the gene matches: 3. This CDR3 comprises 15 residues. From germline, CDR1 is SQVTM and CDR2 ANQGSEA. CDR3 nucleotide sequence: TGCAGCGTTGAAGGAGGGACTAGTTCCTACAATGAGCAGTTCTTC. Its translation: CSVEGGTSSYNEQFF.

This clonotype was observed a few times. J is TRBJ1-4 and V is TRBV28; perhaps TRBD1 as D (5 bases). Germline assignment: CDR1 MDHEN and CDR2 SYDVKM. V was clipped by 1 base and J by 0 bases, with 15 bases between them. The CDR3 is 18 residues long. CDR3 bases: TGTGCCAGCAGTTTATTAAGGGGTGTGGGCTCAACTAATGAAAAACTGTTTTTT. This translates into CASSLLRGVGSTNEKLFF. The whole variable domain, remainder taken from reference TRBV28 and TRBJ1-4, is DVKVTQSSRYLVKRTGEKVFLECVQDMDHENMFWYRQDPGLGLRLIYFSYDVKMKEKGDIPEGYSVSREKKERFSLILESASTNQTSMYLCASSLLRGVGSTNEKLFFGSGTQLSVL.

The rearrangement joins TRBV7-2 to TRBJ1-3, with 7 bases matching TRBD1. Germline lookup yields CDR1 SGHTA and CDR2 FQGNSA. This CDR3 is built from 14 residues. Germline trimming cut 0 bases from V and 8 bases from J; bases unmatched to any gene: 4. The CDR3 reads CASSLAGGLDTIYF. Written as DNA, the CDR3 is TGTGCCAGCAGCTTAGCAGGGGGCCTAGACACCATATATTTT.

J is TRBJ2-1 and V is TRBV5-1; 13 positions match TRBD2. The CDR3 runs 17 residues. CDR1 is SGHRS and CDR2 is YFSETQ in the germline V gene. Trimming removed 5 bases from V and 7 bases from J; junction bases left unmatched: 12. The CDR3 DNA is TGCGCCAGCAGTCCTCCGGGACTAGCGGGGAGTCGGAATGAGCAGTTCTTC. Translation: CASSPPGLAGSRNEQFF.

The V call is TRBV6-8, the J call TRBJ2-2; no clear D. Trimming took off 6 bases at V and 8 bases at J, with 13 bases between the two ends. CDR3 length: 13 residues. Germline V gives CDR1 MNHGY, CDR2 SAAAGT. CDR3 sequence: CASSPGRGGELFF. The CDR3 DNA follows: TGTGCCAGCAGCCCCGGACGTGGTGGGGAGCTGTTTTTT.

The chain uses TRBV7-6 and TRBJ2-4; tentative D call: TRBD2 (6 bases). The CDR3 spans 14 residues. V dropped 1 base and J dropped 6 bases, with 10 bases sitting between them. The germline CDR1 and CDR2 sequences are SGHVS and FNYEAQ. For the CDR3, the DNA is TGTGCCAGCAGCTTAGGGTCGGAGGGAAACATTCAGTACTTC. Translation: CASSLGSEGNIQYF.

The chain has TRBV10-3 and TRBJ2-7, with D perhaps given as TRBD1 or TRBD2 (5 bases each). CDR1 ENHRY and CDR2 SYGVKD come from the germline V gene. V lost 2 bases and J lost 6, with 11 bases in between. This CDR3 comprises 13 residues. This CDR3 is CAISEVVGTEQYF. CDR3 in DNA: TGTGCCATCAGTGAGGTTGTAGGGACCGAGCAGTACTTC.

The chain combines TRBV7-2 with TRBJ2-7; tentatively, D is TRBD1 (6 bases). The germline V gene has CDR1 SGHTA and CDR2 FQGNSA. Trimming cost V 3 bases and J 4 bases, with 22 bases left between them. The CDR3 loop spans 17 amino acids. The CDR3 DNA follows: TGTGCCAGCAGCTTCAAGGGGAGTCGGGACATCCATTACGAGCAGTACTTC. It encodes CASSFKGSRDIHYEQYF.